The 20 T cell receptor beta chains reported below all come from one sample, sequenced in a study of cytomegalovirus exposure and HLA in healthy donors. The PCR used 60 Vbeta and 13 Jbeta primers. Assay used: immunoSEQ multiplex PCR; TCRdb lists only in-frame clones, some missing. Of about 180,000 clones listed, about 82% are singletons. The sequenced sample consisted of PBMCs. All receptors derive from a male donor in good health and CMV-seronegative.

The rearrangement joins TRBV19 to TRBJ2-7; 10 bases match TRBD1. The CDR3 runs to 15 residues. V was pared by 5 bases and J by 0 bases, with 4 bases of the junction left unmatched. The V gene's germline CDR1 is LNHDA and CDR2 SQIVND (reference sequence). The CDR3 DNA reads TGTGCCAGTAGTCTGACAGGGGGCCTCTCCTACGAGCAGTACTTC. Its protein is CASSLTGGLSYEQYF.

This clone showed up just once. This chain joins TRBV7-9 and TRBJ2-3, with D perhaps matching TRBD2 (7 bases). V gave up 5 bases and J gave up 9 bases, with 18 bases separating them. Germline V gene lookup returns CDR1 SEHNR and CDR2 FQNEAQ (reference sequence). The CDR3 has 14 amino acids. CDR3 residues: CASSGGGASGTQYF. For the CDR3, the DNA is TGTGCCAGCAGCGGAGGGGGGGCGAGTGGGACGCAGTATTTT.

This clone was recorded once. This chain links TRBV7-6 with TRBJ1-2; a weak D match, TRBD1 (5 bases). This CDR3 has 13 amino acids. V was clipped by 3 bases and J by 5 bases, with 10 bases between them. Germline V lookup: CDR1 SGHVS, CDR2 FNYEAQ. The CDR3, as DNA: TGTGCCAGCAGCTTTACGGGGGATTATGGCTACACCTTC. Translating gives CASSFTGDYGYTF. Filled out from reference TRBV7-6 and TRBJ1-2, the complete variable domain reads GAGVSQSPRYKVTKRGQDVALRCDPISGHVSLYWYRQALGQGPEFLTYFNYEAQQDKSGLPNDRFSAERPEGSISTLTIQRTEQRDSAMYRCASSFTGDYGYTFGSGTRLTVV.

The V gene is TRBV7-2, the J gene TRBJ1-6; 7 bases agree with TRBD1. CDR1 SGHTA and CDR2 FQGNSA come from the germline V gene. This CDR3 comprises 15 residues. J gave up 7 bases and V 5 bases, and 8 bases lay outside the gene matches. The CDR3 DNA is TGTGCCAGCAGCACCCTTACACAGGGGAATTCACCCCTCCACTTT. Protein sequence: CASSTLTQGNSPLHF. Based on the CDR3 plus reference TRBV7-2 and TRBJ1-6, the full variable domain is GAGVSQSPSNKVTEKGKDVELRCDPISGHTALYWYRQSLGQGLEFLIYFQGNSAPDKSGLPSDRFSAERTGGSVSTLTIQRTQQEDSAVYLCASSTLTQGNSPLHFGNGTRLTVT.

This clone came up a few times. The genes are TRBV7-2 and TRBJ2-5, with 8 bases lining up with TRBD2. Germline V gene sequence: CDR1 SGHTA, CDR2 FQGNSA. CDR3 size: 17 residues. The V segment lost 1 base and the J segment 5 bases; nucleotides outside the gene matches: 12. CDR3: CASSLDFVGGGTETQYF. The CDR3 bases are TGTGCCAGCAGCTTAGATTTTGTCGGGGGGGGGACGGAGACCCAGTACTTC.

The chain links TRBV5-6 to TRBJ2-5, with D possibly being TRBD2 (6 bases). This CDR3 comprises 14 residues. The V and J ends lost 1 base and 5 bases respectively, with 12 bases between them. Germline V gene sequence: CDR1 SGHDT, CDR2 YYEEEE. The CDR3 nucleotides read TGTGCCAGCAGCTTGCGGGAGTCAAAGGAGACCCAGTACTTC. Translation: CASSLRESKETQYF. Combining the CDR3 with reference TRBV5-6 and TRBJ2-5 gives the whole variable domain DAGVTQSPTHLIKTRGQQVTLRCSPKSGHDTVSWYQQALGQGPQFIFQYYEEEERQRGNFPDRFSGHQFPNYSSELNVNALLLGDSALYLCASSLRESKETQYFGPGTRLLVL.

This chain links TRBV28 with TRBJ2-7, with D maybe TRBD2 (5 bases). The V end was cut by 8 bases, the J end by 6 bases, with 20 bases between. The CDR3 covers 14 residues. CDR1 is MDHEN, CDR2 SYDVKM, per germline. DNA of the CDR3: TGTGCCAGCCAAAGACCAGGCGGGCTTTTCGAGCAGTACTTC. This codes for CASQRPGGLFEQYF.

The chain combines TRBV6-5 with TRBJ2-3; 8 bases are shared with TRBD1. The CDR3 covers 14 residues. The V and J ends lost 8 bases and 4 bases, in that order; junction bases with no gene match: 8. Per the germline V gene, CDR1 is MNHEY and CDR2 is SVGAGI. CDR3 DNA sequence: TGTGCCAGCGGAAGAGGACAGGGTTCAGATACGCAGTATTTT. Encoded protein: CASGRGQGSDTQYF.

The chain has TRBV6-1 and TRBJ2-4; D gene ambiguous. The CDR3 has 16 amino acids. Germline values: CDR1 MNHNS, CDR2 SASEGT. Trimming pared 3 bases from V and 0 bases from J, leaving 12 bases between. Here the CDR3 DNA reads TGTGCCAGCAGTGATCAAGCTATACTAGCCAAAAACATTCAGTACTTC. It translates to CASSDQAILAKNIQYF.

The gene calls are TRBV5-1 and TRBJ2-7; 8 positions agree with TRBD1. Germline loops: CDR1 SGHRS, CDR2 YFSETQ. V lost 4 bases to trimming and J lost 0 bases; unmatched junction nucleotides: 9. CDR3 size: 16 residues. The CDR3 reads CASSPSGTGYSYEQYF. Here the CDR3 DNA reads TGCGCCAGCAGCCCCTCCGGGACAGGCTACTCCTACGAGCAGTACTTC.

The chain carries TRBV28 and TRBJ2-2; possibly TRBD2 for D (6 bases). There are 16 residues in the CDR3. Germline CDR1 and CDR2: MDHEN and SYDVKM. Trimming cost V 6 bases and J 6 bases, with 20 bases left between them. The CDR3 sequence is CASRPSSPGASGELFF. The DNA of the CDR3 is TGTGCCAGCAGGCCCTCCTCCCCGGGAGCATCCGGGGAGCTGTTTTTT.

This clone was seen a few times. The chain combines TRBV4-1 with TRBJ1-1; a weak D match, TRBD1 (6 bases). Germline CDR1 and CDR2: MGHRA and YSYEKL. V shed 0 bases and J shed 1 base, with 12 bases lying between them. The CDR3 is made up of 16 amino acids. CDR3 residues: CASSQEAGASNTEAFF. As DNA, the CDR3 is TGCGCCAGCAGCCAAGAAGCAGGGGCCTCGAACACTGAAGCTTTCTTT.

Here the CDR3 reads CASSFPASGSSYNEQFF. CDR3 nucleotides: TGCGCCAGCAGCTTCCCGGCTAGCGGGAGTTCCTACAATGAGCAGTTCTTC. The chain recombines TRBV5-1 with TRBJ2-1, with TRBD2 identical over 10 bases. From germline, CDR1 is SGHRS and CDR2 YFSETQ. J gave up 1 base and V 2 bases, and 6 bases lay outside the gene matches. The length of the CDR3 is 17 residues. The full variable domain, in which reference TRBV5-1 and TRBJ2-1 provide the parts outside the CDR3, is KAGVTQTPRYLIKTRGQQVTLSCSPISGHRSVSWYQQTPGQGLQFLFEYFSETQRNKGNFPGRFSGRQFSNSRSEMNVSTLELGDSALYLCASSFPASGSSYNEQFFGPGTRLTVL.

The chain recombines TRBV5-4 with TRBJ2-3, with D perhaps matching TRBD1 (6 bases). V lost 3 bases to trimming and J lost 4 bases, with 21 bases between them. CDR3 size: 17 residues. In germline, CDR1 is SGHNT, CDR2 YYREEE (reference sequence). CDR3 nucleotides: TGTGCCAGCAGCTCCGGACAGACCAAGGGCTTCGCAGATACGCAGTATTTT. Its translation is CASSSGQTKGFADTQYF.

This clone was observed a few times. V usage is TRBV6-5 and J usage is TRBJ2-7; TRBD1 matches 9 bases. The CDR3 runs 15 residues. Germline CDR1 is MNHEY and CDR2 is SVGAGI. V shed 6 bases and J 4 bases; nucleotides not matched to a gene: 10. CDR3 DNA sequence: TGTGCCAGCAGCAACCAACAGGGGGCAGGGTACGAGCAGTACTTC. Amino acids: CASSNQQGAGYEQYF.

This sequence joins TRBV6-6 and TRBJ2-1; weak D call: TRBD2 (6 bases). Germline CDR1 reads MNHNY; CDR2 reads SVGAGI (reference sequence). V lost 2 bases to trimming and J lost 0 bases, with 8 bases between them. The CDR3 has 15 residues. The CDR3 sequence is CASSYGAGSYNEQFF. CDR3 coding DNA: TGTGCCAGCAGTTACGGAGCGGGCTCCTACAATGAGCAGTTCTTC.

The chain carries TRBV18 and TRBJ1-3, with 7 nucleotides matching TRBD1. Germline CDR1 is KGHSH and CDR2 is LQKENI. V lost 2 bases, J lost 0 bases, and 7 bases stayed unmatched. There are 17 residues in the CDR3. The DNA for the CDR3 is TGTGCCAGCTCACCAGCGGGACAGCTACACTCTGGAAACACCATATATTTT. Translation: CASSPAGQLHSGNTIYF.

This chain links TRBV25-1 with TRBJ2-1, with 7 bases matching TRBD2. This CDR3 has 14 amino acids. CDR1 is MGHDK, CDR2 SYGVNS, per germline. Germline trimming cut 6 bases from V and 0 bases from J; bases unmatched to any gene: 2. The CDR3 DNA is TGTGCCAGCAGGGGGGGGAGCTCCTACAATGAGCAGTTCTTC. It specifies CASRGGSSYNEQFF. The variable domain in full, completed from reference TRBV25-1 and TRBJ2-1, reads EADIYQTPRYLVIGTGKKITLECSQTMGHDKMYWYQQDPGMELHLIHYSYGVNSTEKGDLSSESTVSRIRTEHFPLTLESARPSHTSQYLCASRGGSSYNEQFFGPGTRLTVL.

The rearrangement uses TRBV4-3 and TRBJ2-5, with 8 bases fitting TRBD2. CDR1 is LGHNA and CDR2 is YSLEER in the germline V gene. The CDR3 covers 14 residues. V shed 4 bases, J shed 4 bases, and the junction held 5 bases outside the gene matches. In nucleotides, the CDR3 is TGCGCCAGCAGCCCTAACCGGGAGGGAGAGACCCAGTACTTC. This codes for CASSPNREGETQYF.

The chain uses TRBV6-1 and TRBJ2-5; weak D call: TRBD1 (6 bases). CDR3 length: 14 amino acids. CDR1 is MNHNS and CDR2 is SASEGT in the germline V gene. V was pared by 4 bases and J by 2 bases, with 11 bases between. The CDR3 here is CASSGGPTQETQYF. Here the CDR3 DNA reads TGTGCCAGCAGTGGGGGGCCCACGCAAGAGACCCAGTACTTC.